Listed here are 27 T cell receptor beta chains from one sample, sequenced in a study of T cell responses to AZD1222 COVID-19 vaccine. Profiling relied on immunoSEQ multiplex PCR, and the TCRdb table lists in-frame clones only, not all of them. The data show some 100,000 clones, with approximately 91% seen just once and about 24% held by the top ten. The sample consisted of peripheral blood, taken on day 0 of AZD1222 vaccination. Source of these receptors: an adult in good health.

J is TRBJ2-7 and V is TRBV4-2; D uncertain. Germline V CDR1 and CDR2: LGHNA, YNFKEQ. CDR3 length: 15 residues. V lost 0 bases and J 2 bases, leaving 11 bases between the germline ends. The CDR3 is CASSQDRRGAYEQYF. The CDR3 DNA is TGTGCCAGCAGCCAAGATCGTCGCGGCGCCTACGAGCAGTACTTC.

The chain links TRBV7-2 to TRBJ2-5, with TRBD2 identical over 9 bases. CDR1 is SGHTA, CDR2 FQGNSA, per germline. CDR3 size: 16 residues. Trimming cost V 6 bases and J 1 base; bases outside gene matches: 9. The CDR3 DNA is TGTGCCAGCAGACCTCGCACGCGGGGGGGCCAAGAGACCCAGTACTTC. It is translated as CASRPRTRGGQETQYF.

This CDR3 reads CASTLRPNTEAFF. The CDR3 DNA reads TGTGCCAGCACCCTACGACCGAACACTGAAGCTTTCTTT. The V and J genes are TRBV3-1 (or the pseudogene TRBV3-2) and TRBJ1-1; no definite D call. Per the germline V gene, CDR1 is LGHDT and CDR2 is YNNKEL (reference sequence). The V end lost 7 bases, the J end lost 1 base, and 10 bases lay between the germline ends. This CDR3 comprises 13 residues.

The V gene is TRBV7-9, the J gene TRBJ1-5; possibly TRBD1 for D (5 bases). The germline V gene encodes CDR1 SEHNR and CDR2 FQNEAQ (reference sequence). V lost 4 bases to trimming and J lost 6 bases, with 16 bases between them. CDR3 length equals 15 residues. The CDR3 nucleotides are TGTGCCAGCAGCTCCGACGGCCAGGGCCGTCAGCCCCAGCATTTT. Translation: CASSSDGQGRQPQHF.

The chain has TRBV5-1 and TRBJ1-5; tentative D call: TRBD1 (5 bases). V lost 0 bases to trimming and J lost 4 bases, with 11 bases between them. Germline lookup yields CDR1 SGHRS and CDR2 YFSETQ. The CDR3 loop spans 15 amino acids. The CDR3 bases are TGCGCCAGCAGCTTGGAGGCTGGGGCTAATCAGCCCCAGCATTTT. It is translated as CASSLEAGANQPQHF.

As DNA, the CDR3 is TGTGCCAGCAGCCGAGGGGGAGGGGGCGTAGAGTCACCCCTCCACTTT. Residues: CASSRGGGGVESPLHF. This chain connects TRBV7-9 to TRBJ1-6; 7 nucleotides align to TRBD1. The CDR3 runs to 16 residues. The germline V gene has CDR1 SEHNR and CDR2 FQNEAQ (reference sequence). The ends lost 5 bases at V and 10 bases at J; junction bases unmatched: 14.

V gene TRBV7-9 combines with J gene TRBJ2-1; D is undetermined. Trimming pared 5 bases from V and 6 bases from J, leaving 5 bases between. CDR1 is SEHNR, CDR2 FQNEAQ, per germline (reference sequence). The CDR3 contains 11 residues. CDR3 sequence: CASSQLNEQFF. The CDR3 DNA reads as TGTGCCAGCAGCCAACTCAATGAGCAGTTCTTC.

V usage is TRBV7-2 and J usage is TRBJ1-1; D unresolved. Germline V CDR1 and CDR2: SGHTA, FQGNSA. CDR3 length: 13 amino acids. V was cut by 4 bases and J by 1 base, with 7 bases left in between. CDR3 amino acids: CASSSWENTEAFF. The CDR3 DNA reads TGTGCCAGCAGCTCCTGGGAGAACACTGAAGCTTTCTTT.

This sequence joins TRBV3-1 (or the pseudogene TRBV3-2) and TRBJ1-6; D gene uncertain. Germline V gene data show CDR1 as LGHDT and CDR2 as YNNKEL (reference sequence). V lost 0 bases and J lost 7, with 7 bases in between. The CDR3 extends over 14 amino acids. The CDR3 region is CASSQEGFNSPLHF. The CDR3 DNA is TGTGCCAGCAGCCAAGAAGGGTTCAATTCACCCCTCCACTTT.

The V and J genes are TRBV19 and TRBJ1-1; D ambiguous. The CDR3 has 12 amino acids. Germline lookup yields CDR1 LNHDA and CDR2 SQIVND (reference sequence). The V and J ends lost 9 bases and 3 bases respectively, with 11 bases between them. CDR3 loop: CASAPRDTEAFF. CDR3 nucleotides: TGTGCCAGCGCACCCCGGGACACTGAAGCTTTCTTT.

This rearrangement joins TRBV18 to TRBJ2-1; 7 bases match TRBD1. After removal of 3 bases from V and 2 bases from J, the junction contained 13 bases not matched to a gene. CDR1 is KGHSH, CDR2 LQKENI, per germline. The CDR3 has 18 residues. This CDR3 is CASSPSITGALTYNEQFF. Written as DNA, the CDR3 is TGTGCCAGCTCACCCTCAATAACAGGGGCACTAACCTACAATGAGCAGTTCTTC.

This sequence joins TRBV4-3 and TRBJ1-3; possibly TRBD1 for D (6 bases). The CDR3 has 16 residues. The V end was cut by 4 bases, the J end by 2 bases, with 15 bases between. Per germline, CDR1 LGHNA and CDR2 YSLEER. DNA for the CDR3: TGCGCCAGCAGCCCACAACAGGGTAGGGCTGGAAACACCATATATTTT. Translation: CASSPQQGRAGNTIYF.

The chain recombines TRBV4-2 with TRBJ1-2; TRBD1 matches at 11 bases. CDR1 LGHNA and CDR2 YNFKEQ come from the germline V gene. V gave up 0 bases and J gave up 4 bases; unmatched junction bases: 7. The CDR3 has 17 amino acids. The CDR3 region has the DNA TGTGCCAGCAGCCAAGAGGAAGGACAGGGGGCGATCTATGGCTACACCTTC. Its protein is CASSQEEGQGAIYGYTF.

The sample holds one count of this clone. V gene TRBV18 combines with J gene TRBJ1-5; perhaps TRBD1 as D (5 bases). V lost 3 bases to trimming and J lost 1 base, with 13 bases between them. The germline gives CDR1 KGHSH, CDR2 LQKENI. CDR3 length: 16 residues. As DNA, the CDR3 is TGTGCCAGCTCACCTTACGGGCCAGGGAGCAATCAGCCCCAGCATTTT. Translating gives CASSPYGPGSNQPQHF.

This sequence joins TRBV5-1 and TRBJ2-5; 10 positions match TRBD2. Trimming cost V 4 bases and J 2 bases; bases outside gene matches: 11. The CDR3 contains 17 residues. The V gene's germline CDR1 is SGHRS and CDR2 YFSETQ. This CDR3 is CASSQGIIAGGQETQYF. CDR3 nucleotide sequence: TGCGCCAGCAGCCAGGGTATAATAGCGGGGGGACAAGAGACCCAGTACTTC.

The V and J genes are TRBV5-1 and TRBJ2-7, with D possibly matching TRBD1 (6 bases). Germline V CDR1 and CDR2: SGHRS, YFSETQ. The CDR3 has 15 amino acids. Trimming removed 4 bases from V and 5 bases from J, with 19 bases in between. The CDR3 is CASSTSGTTQDEQYF. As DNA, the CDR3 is TGCGCCAGCAGCACCTCCGGGACAACTCAGGACGAGCAGTACTTC.

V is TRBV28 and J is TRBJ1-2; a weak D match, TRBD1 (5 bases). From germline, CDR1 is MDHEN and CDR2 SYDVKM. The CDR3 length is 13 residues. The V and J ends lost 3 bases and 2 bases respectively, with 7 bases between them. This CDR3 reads CASSFGGNYGYTF. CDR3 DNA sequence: TGTGCCAGCAGTTTCGGGGGAAACTATGGCTACACCTTC.

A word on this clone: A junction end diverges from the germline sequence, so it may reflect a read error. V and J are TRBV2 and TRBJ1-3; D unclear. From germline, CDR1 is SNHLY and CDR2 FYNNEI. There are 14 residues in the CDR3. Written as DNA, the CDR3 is TGTGCCAGCACTGAACAGAGCTCTGGAAACACCATATATTTT. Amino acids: CASTEQSSGNTIYF.

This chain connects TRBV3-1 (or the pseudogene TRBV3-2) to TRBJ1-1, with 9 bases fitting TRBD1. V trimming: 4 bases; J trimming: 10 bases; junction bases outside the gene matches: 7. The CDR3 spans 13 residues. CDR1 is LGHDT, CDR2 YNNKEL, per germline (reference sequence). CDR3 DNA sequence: TGTGCCAGCAGCCGCCTGAACAGGGGGCGAGCTTTCTTT. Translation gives CASSRLNRGRAFF.

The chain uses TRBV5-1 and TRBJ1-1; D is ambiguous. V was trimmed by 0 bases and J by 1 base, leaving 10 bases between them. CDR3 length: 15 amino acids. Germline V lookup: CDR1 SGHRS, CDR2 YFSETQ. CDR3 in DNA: TGCGCCAGCAGCTTGGCCGGGCACCAGAACACTGAAGCTTTCTTT. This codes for CASSLAGHQNTEAFF.

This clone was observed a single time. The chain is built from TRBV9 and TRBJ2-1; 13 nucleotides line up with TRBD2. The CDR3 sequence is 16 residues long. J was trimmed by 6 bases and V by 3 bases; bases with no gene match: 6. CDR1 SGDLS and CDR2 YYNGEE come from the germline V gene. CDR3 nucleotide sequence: TGTGCCAGCAGCGCCATGACTAGCGGGGGGCTCAATGAGCAGTTCTTC. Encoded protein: CASSAMTSGGLNEQFF.

CDR3 sequence (DNA): TGTGCCAGCAGCTCCGGGACAGGCCGCTCCTACGAGCAGTACTTC. Translating gives CASSSGTGRSYEQYF. V usage is TRBV11-1 and J usage is TRBJ2-7; 8 nucleotides align to TRBD1. CDR1 and CDR2 (germline): SGHAT, FQDESV (reference sequence). J gave up 0 bases and V 4 bases, and 5 bases lay outside the gene matches. The CDR3 spans 15 residues.

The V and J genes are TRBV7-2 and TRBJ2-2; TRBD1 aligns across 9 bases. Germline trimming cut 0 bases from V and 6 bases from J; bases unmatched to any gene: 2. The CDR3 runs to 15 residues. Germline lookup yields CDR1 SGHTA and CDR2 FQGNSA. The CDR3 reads CASSLAQGAAGELFF. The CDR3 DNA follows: TGTGCCAGCAGCTTAGCACAGGGGGCGGCCGGGGAGCTGTTTTTT.

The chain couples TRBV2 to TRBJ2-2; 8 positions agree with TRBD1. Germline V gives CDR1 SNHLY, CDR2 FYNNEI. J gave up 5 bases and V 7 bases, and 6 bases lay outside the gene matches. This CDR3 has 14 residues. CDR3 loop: CASIRQGATGELFF. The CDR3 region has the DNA TGTGCCAGCATTCGGCAGGGGGCAACCGGGGAGCTGTTTTTT.

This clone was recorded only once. CDR3 bases: TGTGCCAGCAGCCTCCCAGATCGTGGTTCCAATCAGCCCCAGCATTTT. Translating it yields CASSLPDRGSNQPQHF. The chain combines TRBV6-2 or TRBV6-3 with TRBJ1-5; D is unresolved. CDR3 length: 16 residues. Germline CDR1 MNHEY, CDR2 SVGEGT. Trimming cost V 6 bases and J 3 bases, with 18 bases left between them.

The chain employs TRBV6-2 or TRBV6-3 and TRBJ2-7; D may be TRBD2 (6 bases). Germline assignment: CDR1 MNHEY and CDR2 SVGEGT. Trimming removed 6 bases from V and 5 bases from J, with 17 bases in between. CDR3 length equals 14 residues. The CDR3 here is CASSGTPKSNEQYF. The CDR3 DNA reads TGTGCCAGCAGCGGGACTCCCAAGTCCAACGAGCAGTACTTC.

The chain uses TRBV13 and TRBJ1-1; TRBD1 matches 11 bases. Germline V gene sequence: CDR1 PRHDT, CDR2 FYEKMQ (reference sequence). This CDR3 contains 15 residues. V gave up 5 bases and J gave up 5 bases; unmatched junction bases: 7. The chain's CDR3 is CASSPRDRGRTEAFF. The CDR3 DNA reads TGTGCCAGCAGCCCTCGGGACAGGGGGAGGACTGAAGCTTTCTTT.